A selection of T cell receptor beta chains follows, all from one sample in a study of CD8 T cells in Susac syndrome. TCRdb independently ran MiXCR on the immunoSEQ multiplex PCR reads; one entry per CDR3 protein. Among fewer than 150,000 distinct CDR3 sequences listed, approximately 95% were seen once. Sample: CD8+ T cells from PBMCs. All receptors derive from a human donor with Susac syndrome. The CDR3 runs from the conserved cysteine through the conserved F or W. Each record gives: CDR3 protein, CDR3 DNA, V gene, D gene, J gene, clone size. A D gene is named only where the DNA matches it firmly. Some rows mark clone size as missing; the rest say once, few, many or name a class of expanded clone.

CAISEPIGRGRNTGELFF TGTGCCATCAGTGAGCCAATCGGACGAGGGAGGAACACCGGGGAGCTGTTTTTT TRBV10-3 NA TRBJ2-2 once
CATDSKTDTRETQYF TGTGCCACCGACTCAAAGACAGACACACGGGAGACCCAGTACTTC TRBV7-3 NA TRBJ2-5 NA
CSVHRDTYGGYGYTF TGCAGCGTCCACCGGGACACCTACGGCGGCTATGGCTACACCTTC TRBV29-1 NA TRBJ1-2 NA
CASSLGTFYTF TGCGCCAGCAGCTTGGGGACCTTCTACACCTTC TRBV5-1 NA TRBJ1-2 NA
CASSQTAGGTEAFF TGCGCCAGCAGCCAAACCGCAGGGGGGACTGAAGCTTTCTTT TRBV4-1 TRBD1 TRBJ1-1 NA
CASSLGSSGYYEQYF TGTGCCAGCAGCTTAGGTTCCAGCGGGTACTACGAGCAGTACTTC TRBV7-8 NA TRBJ2-7 once
CASGLAGVADTQYF TGTGCCAGCGGACTAGCGGGAGTAGCAGATACGCAGTATTTT TRBV2 TRBD2 TRBJ2-3 NA
CSVESQGAAYEQYF TGCAGCGTAGAGTCCCAGGGGGCCGCCTACGAGCAGTACTTC TRBV29-1 TRBD1 TRBJ2-7 NA
CSRLFFEPNTEAFF TGCAGCCGGCTCTTTTTCGAGCCGAACACTGAAGCTTTCTTT TRBV29-1 NA TRBJ1-1 NA
CSARGRDGFNYGYTF TGCAGTGCTAGAGGGCGGGACGGTTTTAACTATGGCTACACCTTC TRBV20-1 NA TRBJ1-2 NA
CSADPGLADHFSYNEQFF TGCAGTGCCGATCCGGGACTAGCGGACCATTTCTCCTACAATGAGCAGTTCTTC TRBV20-1 TRBD2 TRBJ2-1 NA
CASSYSGTSGSNEQFF TGTGCCAGCAGTTACTCAGGGACTAGCGGGAGTAATGAGCAGTTCTTC TRBV6-2/TRBV6-3 TRBD2 TRBJ2-1 NA
CASRDSGEGLSGTQYF TGCGCCAGCCGGGACTCCGGAGAGGGACTATCTGGTACGCAGTATTTT TRBV5-1 TRBD2 TRBJ2-3 NA
CSVWGEADPARPYEQYF TGCAGCGTTTGGGGGGAGGCCGACCCAGCAAGACCCTACGAGCAGTACTTC TRBV29-1 NA TRBJ2-7 once
CATSRGERTSNNEQFF TGTGCCACCAGCAGAGGAGAGAGGACTAGTAATAATGAGCAGTTCTTC TRBV15 TRBD2 TRBJ2-1 NA
CASSYPRSGTGLNTEAFF TGTGCCAGCAGTTACCCTCGATCTGGGACAGGGCTAAACACTGAAGCTTTCTTT TRBV6-5 TRBD1 TRBJ1-1 once
CASRREGPYNEQFF TGTGCCAGCAGGCGGGAGGGACCCTACAATGAGCAGTTCTTC TRBV28 TRBD2 TRBJ2-1 once
CASSAGGEGTEAFF TGTGCCAGCAGCGCCGGGGGAGAGGGGACTGAAGCTTTCTTT TRBV9 NA TRBJ1-1 NA
CASSLADTEAFF TGTGCCAGCAGCTTGGCGGACACTGAAGCTTTCTTT TRBV5-6 NA TRBJ1-1 NA
CASRVDWDGGYTF TGTGCCAGCAGGGTTGATTGGGACGGCGGCTACACCTTC TRBV7-9 NA TRBJ1-2 NA
CASSVGEQVEAFF TGTGCCAGCAGCGTAGGAGAGCAGGTTGAAGCTTTCTTT TRBV9 NA TRBJ1-1 NA
CASSHQTDAYEQYF TGTGCCAGCAGTCACCAGACGGACGCCTACGAGCAGTACTTC TRBV27 NA TRBJ2-7 NA
CASPRSGYNEQFF TGCGCCAGCCCGCGGAGCGGCTACAATGAGCAGTTCTTC TRBV5-1 NA TRBJ2-1 NA
CSASGLAGEDYNEQFF TGCAGTGCTAGCGGACTAGCGGGAGAGGACTACAATGAGCAGTTCTTC TRBV20-1 TRBD2 TRBJ2-1 NA
CASSLTGEVWTDTQYF TGTGCCAGCAGTTTGACGGGGGAAGTATGGACAGATACGCAGTATTTT TRBV12-3/TRBV12-4 NA TRBJ2-3 NA
CASTSNQPQHF TGTGCCAGCACTAGCAATCAGCCCCAGCATTTT TRBV28 NA TRBJ1-5 NA
CASSEAPLEQYF TGTGCCAGCAGTGAAGCTCCACTAGAGCAGTACTTC TRBV2 NA TRBJ2-7 NA
CASSAQGVITEAFF TGTGCCAGCAGTGCACAGGGAGTGATCACTGAAGCTTTCTTT TRBV27 NA TRBJ1-1 NA
CSASGGGYTF TGCAGTGCTAGTGGGGGAGGCTACACCTTC TRBV20-1 NA TRBJ1-2 NA
CATSRGSSFYGYTF TGTGCCACCAGCAGAGGTAGCAGCTTCTATGGCTACACCTTC TRBV15 NA TRBJ1-2 NA
CSVAGGAGNTEAFF TGCAGCGTTGCGGGAGGGGCGGGAAACACTGAAGCTTTCTTT TRBV29-1 NA TRBJ1-1 NA
CSVALTGELFF TGCAGCGTTGCACTAACCGGGGAGCTGTTTTTT TRBV29-1 NA TRBJ2-2 NA
CASSFQGTVNTEAFF TGCGCCAGCAGCTTTCAGGGAACGGTGAACACTGAAGCTTTCTTT TRBV4-1 NA TRBJ1-1 NA
CASSLWREGNSEQYF TGTGCCAGCAGCTTATGGCGGGAGGGAAATAGCGAGCAGTACTTC TRBV11-2 TRBD2 TRBJ2-7 NA
CASSFSVRGADYEQYF TGTGCCAGCAGTTTTTCTGTCAGGGGAGCGGACTACGAGCAGTACTTC TRBV27 NA TRBJ2-7 NA
CASSYTRDRLVGEQFF TGTGCCAGCAGTTATACCCGGGACAGGCTTGTGGGTGAGCAGTTCTTC TRBV12-3/TRBV12-4 TRBD1 TRBJ2-1 NA
CASSSTFSTGSYF TGTGCCAGCAGTTCTACCTTTTCGACAGGCTCGTACTTC TRBV12-3/TRBV12-4 NA TRBJ2-7 NA
CASSVAGGLGANVLTF TGTGCCAGCAGCGTAGCTGGAGGGCTTGGGGCCAACGTCCTGACTTTC TRBV9 NA TRBJ2-6 NA
CASRNNQGYEQYF TGTGCCAGCAGGAACAACCAGGGTTACGAGCAGTACTTC TRBV6-5 NA TRBJ2-7 NA
CASSQGISEAFF TGTGCCAGTAGTCAGGGTATATCTGAAGCTTTCTTT TRBV19 NA TRBJ1-1 NA
CASSSSTGTGGKTQYF TGTGCCAGCAGTTCCTCTACCGGGACAGGGGGCAAGACCCAGTACTTC TRBV27 TRBD1 TRBJ2-5 NA
CASSPVGLAGVEDTQYF TGTGCCAGCTCACCCGTCGGACTAGCGGGAGTGGAGGATACGCAGTATTTT TRBV18 TRBD2 TRBJ2-3 NA
CASTSSYEQYF TGTGCCAGCACCTCTTCCTACGAGCAGTACTTC TRBV12-3/TRBV12-4 NA TRBJ2-7 few
CAISDLGGQSHEQYF TGTGCCATCAGTGATCTTGGGGGCCAGTCCCACGAGCAGTACTTC TRBV10-3 NA TRBJ2-7 NA
CASGDRAHEQYF TGTGCCAGCGGGGACAGGGCCCACGAGCAGTACTTC TRBV6-5 TRBD1 TRBJ2-7 NA
CASSLKSGELFF TGTGCCAGCAGCTTAAAGTCCGGGGAGCTGTTTTTT TRBV7-2 NA TRBJ2-2 NA
CASSPREGRWETQYF TGTGCCAGCAGCCCGCGTGAAGGGCGGTGGGAGACCCAGTACTTC TRBV7-3 NA TRBJ2-5 NA
CASSQGGLADTYEQYF TGTGCCAGCAGCCAAGGTGGACTAGCGGACACCTACGAGCAGTACTTC TRBV4-2 TRBD2 TRBJ2-7 NA
CASSVGGRTDNEQFF TGTGCCAGCAGCGTAGGCGGGAGGACGGATAATGAGCAGTTCTTC TRBV9 TRBD2 TRBJ2-1 NA
CASSSQYEQYF TGTGCCAGCAGTTCCCAGTACGAGCAGTACTTC TRBV12-3/TRBV12-4 NA TRBJ2-7 NA
CASSREGNEQFF TGTGCCAGCAGTCGCGAGGGTAATGAGCAGTTCTTC TRBV12-3/TRBV12-4 NA TRBJ2-1 NA
CASSLAGANYGYTF TGTGCCAGCAGTTTAGCAGGAGCTAACTATGGCTACACCTTC TRBV27 NA TRBJ1-2 NA